This record concerns one TCR beta chain sequence. These data come from a study of blood T cell repertoires in COVID-19. The data were produced by immunoSEQ multiplex PCR, yet TCRdb's version contains in-frame clones alone and is incomplete. The table includes 61,000 or so clones, more than 65% detected once. Germline CDR1 is SEHNR and CDR2 is FQNEAQ (reference sequence). V was clipped by 2 bases and J by 10 bases; unmatched bases: 2. The CDR3 is made up of 14 amino acids. The rearrangement links TRBV7-9 to TRBJ1-6, with 10 bases that match TRBD1. The sequencing input was peripheral blood. The TCR sequence derives from a woman in her seventies with acute or convalescent COVID-19. CDR3 bases: TGTGCCAGCAGCTTACGGGACAGGGGCTCACCCCTCCACTTT. Translated, it gives CASSLRDRGSPLHF. Variable domain in full (rest from reference TRBV7-9 and TRBJ1-6): DTGVSQNPRHKITKRGQNVTFRCDPISEHNRLYWYRQTLGQGPEFLTYFQNEAQLEKSRLLSDRFSAERPKGSFSTLEIQRTEQGDSAMYLCASSLRDRGSPLHFGNGTRLTVT.